The T cell receptor (beta chain) under discussion was sequenced for a study of neurological immune-mediated disorders. CDR1 is DFQATT, CDR2 SNEGSKA, per germline (reference sequence). V gave up 0 bases and J gave up 5 bases, with 16 bases separating them. There are 15 residues in the CDR3. The making of cDNA relied on 5'RACE with 10-nucleotide random UMIs. TCRdb re-derived calls from the 5' RACE reads in MiXCR, one entry per CDR3 protein. The table lists some 89,000 distinct CDR3 sequences, 4.3% of them singletons. As for time point: longitudinal time-point 3. Sequencing was carried out using PBMCs. The clonotype originates from a woman aged 55 to 70 with multiple sclerosis. The chain couples TRBV20-1 to TRBJ2-5; D gene unclear. The CDR3 DNA is TGCAGTGCTAGAGATTCCCGGGTCCCATTCGAGACCCAGTACTTC. Its translation: CSARDSRVPFETQYF.